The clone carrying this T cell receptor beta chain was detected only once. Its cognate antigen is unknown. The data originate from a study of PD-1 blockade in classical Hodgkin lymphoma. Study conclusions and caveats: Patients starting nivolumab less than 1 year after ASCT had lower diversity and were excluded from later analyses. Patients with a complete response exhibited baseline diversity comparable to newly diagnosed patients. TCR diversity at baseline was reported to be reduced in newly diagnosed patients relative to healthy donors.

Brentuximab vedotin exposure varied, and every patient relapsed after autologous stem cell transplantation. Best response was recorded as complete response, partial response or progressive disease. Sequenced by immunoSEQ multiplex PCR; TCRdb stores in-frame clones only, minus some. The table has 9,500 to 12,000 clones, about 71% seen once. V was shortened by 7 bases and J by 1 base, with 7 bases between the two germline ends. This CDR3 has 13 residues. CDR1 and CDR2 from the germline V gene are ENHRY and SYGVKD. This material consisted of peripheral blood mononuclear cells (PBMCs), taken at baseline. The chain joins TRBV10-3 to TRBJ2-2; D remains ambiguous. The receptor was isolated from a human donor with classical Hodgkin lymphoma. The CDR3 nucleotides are TGTGCCATCAATCCAGTGAACACCGGGGAGCTGTTTTTT. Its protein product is CAINPVNTGELFF.